The 29 T cell receptor beta chains below come from one sample, sequenced in a study of T cell responses to AZD1222 COVID-19 vaccine. Method: immunoSEQ multiplex PCR; TCRdb's copy keeps in-frame clones and lacks some. The profile shows 200,000 to 250,000 clones, 93% of them singletons. The sequences come from peripheral blood, collected on day 0 of MenACWY control vaccination. The receptor source for this set is an adult in good health.

The V and J genes are TRBV28 and TRBJ1-5; 8 bases map to TRBD1. CDR3 length: 17 residues. V shed 6 bases and J 5 bases; nucleotides not matched to a gene: 15. CDR1 is MDHEN and CDR2 is SYDVKM in the germline V gene. The CDR3 DNA is TGTGCCAGCAGCCCTTTCTCAGGGGGCCGAAGGCATCAGCCCCAGCATTTT. Amino acid sequence: CASSPFSGGRRHQPQHF. The full variable domain, in which reference TRBV28 and TRBJ1-5 provide the parts outside the CDR3, is DVKVTQSSRYLVKRTGEKVFLECVQDMDHENMFWYRQDPGLGLRLIYFSYDVKMKEKGDIPEGYSVSREKKERFSLILESASTNQTSMYLCASSPFSGGRRHQPQHFGDGTRLSIL.

The chain uses TRBV5-1 and TRBJ2-1; D assignment may be TRBD1 or TRBD2 (5 bases each). Trimming shortened V by 1 base and J by 7 bases, and 12 bases separated the two germline ends. The CDR3 is 14 amino acids. Germline CDR1 SGHRS, CDR2 YFSETQ. The DNA of the CDR3 is TGCGCCAGCAGCTTGCTGGGGGTTTTGAATGAGCAGTTCTTC. Its translation is CASSLLGVLNEQFF.

This clone was seen once. The chain couples TRBV24-1 to TRBJ1-1; TRBD1 agrees at 7 bases. The CDR3 is made up of 12 amino acids. Germline loops: CDR1 KGHDR, CDR2 SFDVKD. After removal of 12 bases from V and 2 bases from J, the junction contained 5 bases not matched to a gene. The CDR3 protein is CARGQANTEAFF. The CDR3 DNA sequence: TGTGCCCGCGGACAGGCAAACACTGAAGCTTTCTTT.

The chain is built from TRBV11-2 and TRBJ1-1; D is ambiguous. CDR3 length: 14 amino acids. The V end was cut by 5 bases, the J end by 0 bases, with 10 bases between. Germline V gene lookup returns CDR1 SGHAT and CDR2 FQNNGV. CDR3 DNA sequence: TGTGCCAGCAGCCAAATGAGAATGAACACTGAAGCTTTCTTT. This codes for CASSQMRMNTEAFF.

The chain links TRBV12-3 or TRBV12-4 to TRBJ1-1, with 7 positions matching TRBD1. CDR3 size: 13 residues. Unmatched junction bases numbered 2, after V lost 6 bases and J lost 1 base. This CDR3 reads CASRRTGNTEAFF. The CDR3 region has the DNA TGTGCCAGCAGGAGGACAGGGAACACTGAAGCTTTCTTT.

The chain links TRBV2 to TRBJ1-5; possibly TRBD1 for D (5 bases). Germline loops: CDR1 SNHLY, CDR2 FYNNEI. V lost 6 bases, J lost 0 bases, and 12 bases lay in between. This CDR3 contains 15 residues. CDR3 amino acids: CASRGWQGSNQPQHF. In DNA form, the CDR3 reads TGTGCCAGCAGGGGGTGGCAGGGTAGCAATCAGCCCCAGCATTTT. The variable domain in full, with the rest retrieved from reference TRBV2 and TRBJ1-5, is EPEVTQTPSHQVTQMGQEVILRCVPISNHLYFYWYRQILGQKVEFLVSFYNNEISEKSEIFDDQFSVERPDGSNFTLKIRSTKLEDSAMYFCASRGWQGSNQPQHFGDGTRLSIL.

This chain connects TRBV6-5 to TRBJ1-6; D call uncertain. The germline V gene encodes CDR1 MNHEY and CDR2 SVGAGI. Trimming stripped 0 bases from V and 8 bases from J, with 5 bases between. This CDR3 has 13 amino acids. The CDR3 here is CASSYSRDSPLHF. CDR3 nucleotide sequence: TGTGCCAGCAGTTACTCTCGTGATTCACCCCTCCACTTT.

Concerning this clone itself: The same CDR3 can be traced to other DNA sequences in this sample. J is TRBJ1-3 and V is TRBV3-1 (or the pseudogene TRBV3-2); no firm D call. The CDR3 has 10 amino acids. Germline V gives CDR1 LGHDT, CDR2 YNNKEL (reference sequence). CDR3 loop: CASSGNTIYF. The CDR3, as DNA: TGTGCTTCCTCTGGAAACACCATATATTTT.

The chain links TRBV18 to TRBJ2-1, with D unresolved. From germline, CDR1 is KGHSH and CDR2 LQKENI. CDR3 size: 13 residues. V was trimmed by 5 bases and J by 6 bases, leaving 11 bases between them. For the CDR3, the DNA is TGTGCCAGCTCAATCGCAAACCCCAATGAGCAGTTCTTC. Its protein product is CASSIANPNEQFF.

The V and J genes are TRBV5-4 and TRBJ2-1; 9 bases fit TRBD1. After removal of 5 bases from V and 6 bases from J, the junction contained 6 bases not matched to a gene. Looked up from germline, CDR1 is SGHNT and CDR2 is YYREEE (reference sequence). The CDR3 extends over 14 amino acids. As DNA, the CDR3 is TGTGCCAGCAGGCTGGGGACAGGGCCCAATGAGCAGTTCTTC. Translation: CASRLGTGPNEQFF.

This chain links TRBV7-2 with TRBJ1-5; D may be TRBD1 (5 bases). The CDR3 has 14 amino acids. Germline CDR1 SGHTA, CDR2 FQGNSA. Trimming stripped 4 bases from V and 7 bases from J, with 14 bases between. The CDR3 here is CASSSSSRVQPQHF. In DNA form, the CDR3 reads TGTGCCAGCAGCTCATCAAGCAGGGTACAGCCCCAGCATTTT.

The chain recombines TRBV7-8 with TRBJ1-1, with D perhaps TRBD1 (6 bases). V lost 6 bases and J 12 bases, leaving 26 bases between the germline ends. The CDR3 length is 15 residues. Germline CDR1 SGHVS, CDR2 FQNEAQ. The DNA for the CDR3 is TGTGCCAGCAGTCGAGACGTTATTGGGGGGGGCACGTCTTTCTTT. Translation: CASSRDVIGGGTSFF.

The genes are TRBV4-1 and TRBJ1-6; D remains unclear. This CDR3 has 15 amino acids. The germline CDR1 and CDR2 sequences are MGHRA and YSYEKL. The V gene lost 0 bases and the J gene lost 8 bases, with 11 bases spanning the gap. The CDR3 spells CASSQDRRAYSPLHF. In DNA form, the CDR3 reads TGCGCCAGCAGCCAAGATAGGCGGGCGTATTCACCCCTCCACTTT.

The V gene is TRBV30, the J gene TRBJ2-7, with D perhaps TRBD1 (5 bases). Per germline, CDR1 GTSNPN and CDR2 SVGIG (reference sequence). V lost 4 bases and J lost 2, with 15 bases in between. This CDR3 contains 14 residues. This chain's CDR3 is CAWKEKGPTYEQYF. CDR3 nucleotides: TGTGCCTGGAAGGAGAAGGGGCCCACCTACGAGCAGTACTTC.

To note about this clone: The same CDR3 is also encoded by other DNA sequences in this sample. The chain employs TRBV9 and TRBJ1-5; D gene uncertain. V lost 0 bases, J lost 1 base, and 2 bases lay in between. The CDR3 has 13 amino acids. Germline V lookup: CDR1 SGDLS, CDR2 YYNGEE. CDR3 DNA: TGTGCCAGCAGCGTAGGGAGCAATCAGCCCCAGCATTTT. It encodes CASSVGSNQPQHF. The variable domain in full, completed from reference TRBV9 and TRBJ1-5, reads DSGVTQTPKHLITATGQRVTLRCSPRSGDLSVYWYQQSLDQGLQFLIQYYNGEERAKGNILERFSAQQFPDLHSELNLSSLELGDSALYFCASSVGSNQPQHFGDGTRLSIL.

In this sample, this clone turned up once. The chain uses TRBV2 and TRBJ2-7; D is ambiguous. The germline V and J ends were trimmed by 7 bases and 2 bases, with 15 bases remaining between them. This CDR3 contains 14 residues. Germline V CDR1 and CDR2: SNHLY, FYNNEI. CDR3 amino acids: CASTRTASTYEQYF. CDR3 sequence (DNA): TGTGCCAGCACCCGTACGGCCAGCACCTACGAGCAGTACTTC.

J is TRBJ2-7 and V is TRBV3-1 (or the pseudogene TRBV3-2), with 7 bases fitting TRBD2. Germline-derived CDR1 and CDR2 are LGHDT and YNNKEL (reference sequence). The CDR3 has 15 residues. After removal of 1 base from V and 2 bases from J, the junction contained 5 bases not matched to a gene. The CDR3 reads CASSQVGGTAYEQYF. The CDR3 nucleotides are TGTGCCAGCAGCCAAGTCGGGGGGACGGCCTACGAGCAGTACTTC.

V is TRBV5-1 and J is TRBJ1-6; D is uncertain. V lost 3 bases and J lost 7, with 11 bases in between. The V gene's germline CDR1 is SGHRS and CDR2 YFSETQ. The CDR3 extends over 14 amino acids. CDR3 nucleotides: TGCGCCAGCAGCTCAAATTCGGAGAATTCACCCCTCCACTTT. This codes for CASSSNSENSPLHF.

This rearrangement joins TRBV9 to TRBJ2-5; D remains ambiguous. This CDR3 spans 14 amino acids. Looked up from germline, CDR1 is SGDLS and CDR2 is YYNGEE. V dropped 1 base and J dropped 3 bases, with 10 bases sitting between them. CDR3 DNA: TGTGCCAGCAGCGTATCCCAGGTGAAAGAGACCCAGTACTTC. Protein: CASSVSQVKETQYF.

This chain connects TRBV6-1 to TRBJ1-2; D gene unclear. Germline V gene sequence: CDR1 MNHNS, CDR2 SASEGT. The CDR3 length is 14 residues. V was shortened by 0 bases and J by 6 bases, with 11 bases between the two germline ends. The DNA for the CDR3 is TGTGCCAGCAGTGAAGCAGCGGGGTTCGATGGCTACACCTTC. It is translated as CASSEAAGFDGYTF.

The J gene is TRBJ2-1, the V gene TRBV12-3 or TRBV12-4; TRBD1 might be the D (6 bases). The V and J ends lost 5 bases and 12 bases respectively, with 11 bases between them. This CDR3 has 11 residues. The CDR3 protein is CASSQWTAQFF. CDR3 nucleotide sequence: TGTGCCAGCAGTCAATGGACAGCGCAGTTCTTC.

This chain links TRBV5-1 with TRBJ1-2; D not resolved. Deletions cut 0 bases from V and 7 bases from J, with 7 bases between. This CDR3 has 12 amino acids. Germline V lookup: CDR1 SGHRS, CDR2 YFSETQ. CDR3 protein: CASSLGAGGYTF. CDR3 nucleotides: TGCGCCAGCAGCTTGGGCGCAGGTGGCTACACCTTC.

The chain uses TRBV20-1 and TRBJ2-7; D call uncertain. Germline-derived CDR1 and CDR2 are DFQATT and SNEGSKA (reference sequence). The CDR3 is 11 residues long. The germline V and J ends were trimmed by 3 bases and 2 bases, with 5 bases remaining between them. CDR3 amino acids: CSASPTYEQYF. DNA of the CDR3: TGCAGTGCTAGCCCTACCTACGAGCAGTACTTC.

The chain recombines TRBV18 with TRBJ1-5, with D maybe TRBD1 (5 bases). The CDR3 totals 16 residues. V gave up 2 bases and J gave up 2 bases, with 13 bases separating them. Germline V gives CDR1 KGHSH, CDR2 LQKENI. The CDR3 DNA is TGTGCCAGCTCACCAGAGACAGATAGGGGCAATCAGCCCCAGCATTTT. Translation: CASSPETDRGNQPQHF.

CDR3 sequence (DNA): TGCGCCAGCAGCTTAGGGACAGGGATGGATTCACCCCTCCACTTT. Protein product: CASSLGTGMDSPLHF. This sequence joins TRBV5-1 and TRBJ1-6; TRBD1 agrees at 9 bases. The CDR3 spans 15 residues. Looked up from germline, CDR1 is SGHRS and CDR2 is YFSETQ. J was trimmed by 8 bases and V by 2 bases; bases with no gene match: 5.

The rearrangement uses TRBV19 and TRBJ2-1, with D possibly being TRBD2 (5 bases). V lost 8 bases and J lost 4, with 15 bases in between. The CDR3 is 14 amino acids. The germline CDR1 and CDR2 sequences are LNHDA and SQIVND (reference sequence). CDR3 protein: CASCPRESYNEQFF. CDR3 bases: TGTGCCAGTTGCCCGAGGGAATCGTACAATGAGCAGTTCTTC. Complete variable domain (other parts from reference TRBV19 and TRBJ2-1): DGGITQSPKYLFRKEGQNVTLSCEQNLNHDAMYWYRQDPGQGLRLIYYSQIVNDFQKGDIAEGYSVSREKKESFPLTVTSAQKNPTAFYLCASCPRESYNEQFFGPGTRLTVL.

The rearrangement uses TRBV19 and TRBJ1-2; TRBD1 aligns across 7 bases. This CDR3 is 13 amino acids long. Trimming at V came to 7 bases and at J to 1 base, leaving 3 bases not matched to a gene. Germline loops: CDR1 LNHDA, CDR2 SQIVND (reference sequence). The CDR3 coding sequence is TGTGCCAGTAACACAGGGGTTAACTATGGCTACACCTTC. It translates to CASNTGVNYGYTF.

The CDR3 reads CAISAGGPGTNEKLFF. The CDR3 DNA reads as TGTGCCATCAGTGCCGGAGGTCCGGGAACTAATGAAAAACTGTTTTTT. The chain combines TRBV10-3 with TRBJ1-4; D uncertain. This CDR3 contains 16 residues. V dropped 4 bases and J dropped 1 base, with 13 bases sitting between them. From germline, CDR1 is ENHRY and CDR2 SYGVKD.

The chain carries TRBV5-4 and TRBJ1-1, with TRBD1 identical over 7 bases. The CDR3 has 13 residues. The V gene end was trimmed by 4 bases and the J gene end by 7 bases; junction bases not matched to a gene: 7. Germline loops: CDR1 SGHNT, CDR2 YYREEE (reference sequence). The CDR3 here is CASSLQGPGEAFF. DNA for the CDR3: TGTGCCAGCAGCCTACAGGGGCCGGGTGAAGCTTTCTTT.